This T cell receptor (beta chain) originates from a study of identical twins. Broader study findings: Zero-insertion findings could be partly confounded by invariant cells (MAIT and iNKT cells). The study based its conclusions on cross-sectional statistical analysis and did not follow the same donors.

Concerning this clonotype: Its matching antigen is unknown.

V shed 4 bases and J shed 4 bases, with 15 bases lying between them. Germline loops: CDR1 LGHDT, CDR2 YNNKEL (reference sequence). CDR3 length equals 15 residues. TCRdb analysed the 5' RACE reads with MiXCR anew, one entry per CDR3 protein. The table shows under 300,000 distinct CDR3 sequences, with 5% to 7% occurring only once. The same data also contributed to another study, on T cells expressing NK-cell markers. Per that study: Among eight sequenced donors, seven carried HCMV seropositivity while one was seronegative.

The sequenced sample was CD8+ T cells sorted from blood. The receptor was derived from a woman between 18 and 29 years old in good health. The chain has TRBV3-1 and TRBJ2-3; D uncertain. The CDR3, as DNA: TGTGCCAGCAGCCCTCTGGCCGTGGGCGCAGATACGCAGTATTTT. Amino acid sequence: CASSPLAVGADTQYF.